Following are 8 T cell receptor beta chains from one sample sequenced in a study of response to subunit inactivated influenza vaccine. Each CDR3 protein is one row after TCRdb ran MiXCR on the RT-PCR reads. The table lists a few hundred thousand distinct CDR3 sequences, 9% to 15% of them singletons. Source: non-naive T cells sorted from PBMCs, taken roughly 15 days before vaccination. These receptors all come from a man aged 45-65 years who received an inactivated influenza vaccine.

This clonotype occurred a few times. The chain employs TRBV5-1 and TRBJ1-6; possibly TRBD1 for D (6 bases). The CDR3 runs to 14 residues. V lost 2 bases, J lost 7 bases, and 10 bases lay in between. Germline V gene sequence: CDR1 SGHRS, CDR2 YFSETQ. The CDR3 region is CASSFGTLNSPLHF. CDR3 bases: TGCGCCAGCAGCTTCGGGACACTAAATTCACCCCTCCACTTT.

The chain links TRBV3-1 to TRBJ2-7; D gene uncertain. The CDR3 covers 13 residues. V shed 0 bases and J shed 7 bases, with 10 bases lying between them. Germline assignment: CDR1 LGHDT and CDR2 YNNKEL (reference sequence). For the CDR3, the DNA is TGTGCCAGCAGCCAAGATCCCCTTAGGGAGCAGTACTTC. It translates to CASSQDPLREQYF.

The chain carries TRBV28 and TRBJ1-1; possibly TRBD1 for D (5 bases). This CDR3 spans 14 amino acids. V was trimmed by 6 bases and J by 7 bases, leaving 18 bases between them. Per the germline V gene, CDR1 is MDHEN and CDR2 is SYDVKM. The CDR3 here is CASSHGGVQHEAFF. CDR3 in DNA: TGTGCCAGCAGCCATGGGGGGGTCCAGCATGAAGCTTTCTTT.

The chain combines TRBV3-1 with TRBJ2-1, with D perhaps being TRBD1 or TRBD2 (5 bases each). The CDR3 is 15 residues long. With 2 bases removed from V and 6 bases from J, the gap between germline ends came to 14 bases. The germline CDR1 and CDR2 sequences are LGHDT and YNNKEL (reference sequence). Here the CDR3 DNA reads TGTGCCAGCAGCCAATACGGGACGGGTCGCAATGAGCAGTTCTTC. Translated: CASSQYGTGRNEQFF.

This clonotype is a singleton in its sample. J is TRBJ2-5 and V is TRBV3-1; 11 nucleotides agree with TRBD2. The V and J ends lost 3 bases and 3 bases, in that order; junction bases with no gene match: 12. The germline V gene has CDR1 LGHDT and CDR2 YNNKEL (reference sequence). CDR3 length: 18 amino acids. The CDR3 nucleotides are TGTGCCAGCAGCCAGGGAGGATTGGGACTAGCGGCAAAAGAGACCCAGTACTTC. Translated: CASSQGGLGLAAKETQYF.

This clonotype was detected only a few times. This chain joins TRBV2 and TRBJ2-2; unclear D gene. Germline CDR1 reads SNHLY; CDR2 reads FYNNEI. This CDR3 is built from 14 residues. V shed 7 bases and J shed 0 bases, with 9 bases lying between them. The CDR3 region has the DNA TGTGCCAGCATGCGCAGTCCGAACACCGGGGAGCTGTTTTTT. It specifies CASMRSPNTGELFF.

This chain uses TRBV20-1 with TRBJ2-3; D possibly corresponds to TRBD2 (5 bases). Trimming took 5 bases from V and 6 from J, leaving 18 bases between them. The germline V gene encodes CDR1 DFQATT and CDR2 SNEGSKA (reference sequence). The CDR3 extends over 14 amino acids. CDR3 DNA sequence: TGCAGTGCTCCCCAAACCGCACTAGGGGATACGCAGTATTTT. Translated: CSAPQTALGDTQYF.

Many counts were recorded for this clonotype. This rearrangement joins TRBV12-3 or TRBV12-4 to TRBJ1-5; the D is unclear. Trimming removed 3 bases from V and 6 bases from J, with 6 bases in between. This CDR3 has 12 residues. The CDR3 region is CASSFSGQPQHF. In nucleotides, the CDR3 is TGTGCCAGCAGTTTTTCCGGTCAGCCCCAGCATTTT.